This T cell receptor beta chain originates from a study of CD8 T cells in Susac syndrome. Germline assignment: CDR1 SGHDN and CDR2 FVKESK. The germline V and J ends were trimmed by 3 bases and 8 bases, with 10 bases remaining between them. There are 12 residues in the CDR3. CD8+ and CD4+ T cells from blood underwent TCR beta sequencing. After extraction with the RNeasy kit, roughly 0.45 to 1 ug of the RNA was reverse transcribed using random hexamers. The authors amplified TCR beta CDR3 across 54 Vbeta and 13 Jbeta using immunoSEQ multiplex PCR. TCRdb re-called the immunoSEQ multiplex PCR reads with MiXCR, one entry per CDR3 protein. This table has 150,000 to 200,000 distinct CDR3 sequences, just over 90% appearing once.

The sequenced material came from CD4+ T cells from PBMCs. This receptor was obtained from a human donor in good health. The chain links TRBV14 to TRBJ1-1, with D uncertain. The CDR3 spells CASSQGLTEAFF. The CDR3 nucleotides are TGTGCCAGCAGCCAGGGCCTTACAGAAGCTTTCTTT.